Each of the 9 T cell receptor beta chains below was sequenced from the same sample in a study of cytomegalovirus exposure and HLA in healthy donors. PCR primers comprised 60 Vbeta and 13 Jbeta primers. Measured with immunoSEQ multiplex PCR; TCRdb has only the in-frame clones, and not every one. Its table records nearly 200,000 clones. The source material was PBMCs. These receptors were collected from a boy between 10 and 17 years old in good health and CMV-seronegative.

The V and J genes are TRBV6-6 and TRBJ2-1; 8 bases line up with TRBD1. The CDR3 has 12 amino acids. Germline V gene sequence: CDR1 MNHNY, CDR2 SVGAGI (reference sequence). V dropped 6 bases and J dropped 9; count of bases not matched to a gene: 4. In DNA, the CDR3 is TGTGCCAGCAGGACAGGGGCGGTTGAGCAGTTCTTC. It is translated as CASRTGAVEQFF.

This rearrangement joins TRBV2 to TRBJ1-1; D unclear. Trimming shortened V by 0 bases and J by 5 bases, and 10 bases separated the two germline ends. CDR1 and CDR2 (germline): SNHLY, FYNNEI. This CDR3 is built from 14 residues. The CDR3 is CASSEALRGTEAFF. CDR3 nucleotide sequence: TGTGCCAGCAGTGAAGCGCTTCGGGGAACTGAAGCTTTCTTT.

Concerning this clone itself: One junction end does not reproduce the germline sequence, and a read error may be involved. Other DNA sequences in this sample translate to the same CDR3. This sequence joins TRBV11-2 and TRBJ2-2; possible D gene TRBD1, 6 bases. This CDR3 has 13 residues. Germline loops: CDR1 SGHAT, CDR2 FQNNGV. Here the CDR3 reads CASSSRGNGELFF. DNA of the CDR3: TGCGCCAGCAGCTCCAGGGGAAACGGGGAGCTGTTTTTT.

The chain recombines TRBV27 with TRBJ2-7; D not certain. The CDR3 has 16 residues. V shed 4 bases and J shed 4 bases, with 20 bases lying between them. CDR1 and CDR2 from the germline V gene are MNHEY and SMNVEV (reference sequence). Here the CDR3 DNA reads TGTGCCAGCAGTTCAAGTCCGACGGGTTTTCAATACGAGCAGTACTTC. Amino acid sequence: CASSSSPTGFQYEQYF.

This chain links TRBV4-3 with TRBJ2-7, with 9 bases fitting TRBD1. The germline CDR1 and CDR2 sequences are LGHNA and YSLEER. The V segment lost 1 base and the J segment 2 bases; nucleotides outside the gene matches: 6. The CDR3 length is 16 residues. The CDR3 loop reads CASSQGWGTGTYEQYF. The CDR3 DNA is TGCGCCAGCAGCCAAGGGTGGGGGACAGGGACCTACGAGCAGTACTTC.

V and J are TRBV4-1 and TRBJ2-1; 12 nucleotides line up with TRBD2. The J segment lost 0 bases and the V segment lost 1 base, leaving 4 bases of the junction unmatched. This CDR3 is built from 18 residues. Germline V gene sequence: CDR1 MGHRA, CDR2 YSYEKL. This CDR3 reads CASSQGLAGVTSYNEQFF. The DNA of the CDR3 is TGCGCCAGCAGCCAAGGACTAGCGGGGGTCACCTCCTACAATGAGCAGTTCTTC.

V usage is TRBV2 and J usage is TRBJ1-2; D gene uncertain. The CDR3 length is 14 residues. CDR1 is SNHLY and CDR2 is FYNNEI in the germline V gene. The V end lost 1 base, the J end lost 2 bases, and 8 bases lay between the germline ends. The CDR3 DNA is TGTGCCAGCAGTGAAGTGGAGCGAAACTATGGCTACACCTTC. It is translated as CASSEVERNYGYTF.

This chain uses TRBV13 with TRBJ1-2; D ambiguous. Germline CDR1 reads PRHDT; CDR2 reads FYEKMQ (reference sequence). Trimming took 2 bases from V and 4 from J, leaving 8 bases between them. The CDR3 contains 13 residues. The CDR3 loop is CASSLTESYGYTF. The CDR3 region has the DNA TGTGCCAGCAGCTTAACAGAGAGCTATGGCTACACCTTC.

The CDR3 DNA reads as TGCGCCAGCAGCTGGAATGGGGGCCACGAGCAGTACTTC. This sequence encodes CASSWNGGHEQYF. V gene TRBV5-1 combines with J gene TRBJ2-7; D might be TRBD1 (6 bases). Germline V gene sequence: CDR1 SGHRS, CDR2 YFSETQ. With 3 bases removed from V and 5 bases from J, the gap between germline ends came to 12 bases. The CDR3 is 13 amino acids.